The 18 T cell receptor beta chains below come from one sample, sequenced in a study of shared clonotypes between healthy human individuals (TCRdb year 2020). The method behind the library was the immunoSEQ multiplex PCR assay. TCRdb mirrors the immuneACCESS table, restricted to in-frame sequences. Some clones are absent from its copies; in checked studies, under half trace to an unresolved V gene, and the reason for the others is unknown. For this sample there are roughly 490,000 clones; about three quarters appear just once. 10% to 15% of the sample is held by the ten biggest clonotypes. Sequencing used PBMCs. The receptor source for this set is a middle-aged woman in good health. Some clones in this sample may be carry-over from other donors' samples.

The rearrangement joins TRBV4-3 to TRBJ2-1, with 8 bases identical to TRBD2. This CDR3 comprises 13 residues. Trimming at V came to 0 bases and at J to 13 bases, leaving 5 bases not matched to a gene. Looked up from germline, CDR1 is LGHNA and CDR2 is YSLEER. Written as DNA, the CDR3 is TGCGCCAGCAGCCAAGATCCCGGGAGGGTTCAGTTCTTC. This translates into CASSQDPGRVQFF.

The rearrangement joins TRBV29-1 to TRBJ2-4; the D is unclear. Per germline, CDR1 SQVTM and CDR2 ANQGSEA. The ends were cut back, 5 bases at V and 1 base at J, with 9 bases in the middle. This CDR3 spans 13 amino acids. The DNA for the CDR3 is TGCAGCGTTAAAGCCGTGGCCAAAAACATTCAGTACTTC. Translation gives CSVKAVAKNIQYF.

V usage is TRBV7-2 and J usage is TRBJ1-2; 7 bases are shared with TRBD1. This CDR3 comprises 13 residues. J was trimmed by 8 bases and V by 4 bases; bases with no gene match: 7. Germline lookup yields CDR1 SGHTA and CDR2 FQGNSA. CDR3 amino acids: CASSSRQGGGYTF. CDR3 nucleotide sequence: TGTGCCAGCAGCTCCCGACAGGGTGGCGGCTACACCTTC.

This clone was seen ten or more times. The V call is TRBV13, the J call TRBJ1-2; possibly TRBD1 for D (6 bases). The V gene lost 5 bases and the J gene lost 4 bases, with 14 bases spanning the gap. Germline CDR1 PRHDT, CDR2 FYEKMQ (reference sequence). The CDR3 runs to 14 residues. This chain's CDR3 is CASSAGTPSYGYTF. The CDR3 DNA follows: TGTGCCAGCAGCGCCGGGACACCTTCCTATGGCTACACCTTC.

In the case of this clone: This could be a read error, since a much larger clone is one nucleotide away. The sample carries other DNA sequences with the same CDR3. The chain is built from TRBV29-1 and TRBJ2-1; D possibly corresponds to TRBD1 (5 bases). The length of the CDR3 is 11 residues. Germline CDR1 is SQVTM and CDR2 is ANQGSEA. The CDR3 is CSATGYNEQFF. CDR3 coding DNA: TGCAGCGCAACAGGTTACAACGAGCAGTTCTTC.

Regarding this clone: A read error may explain this, as a much larger clone is one base away. V usage is TRBV6-1 and J usage is TRBJ2-7; D tentatively reads TRBD1 or TRBD2 (5 bases each). V was cut by 1 base and J by 2 bases, with 12 bases left in between. CDR1 and CDR2 (germline): MNHNS, SASEGT. This CDR3 is 15 amino acids long. CDR3 in amino acids: CASSEGGRGTYEQYF. The CDR3 DNA reads TGTGCCAGCAGTGAAGGGGGCCGGGGCACCTACGAGCAGTACTTC.

The rearrangement links TRBV18 to TRBJ2-7; TRBD2 is a possible D gene (5 bases). Germline assignment: CDR1 KGHSH and CDR2 LQKENI. The CDR3 covers 17 residues. With 0 bases removed from V and 4 bases from J, the gap between germline ends came to 19 bases. CDR3 sequence: CASSPPRATPFSYEQYF. CDR3 DNA: TGTGCCAGCTCACCACCGAGGGCAACCCCTTTCTCTTACGAGCAGTACTTC.

The chain couples TRBV2 to TRBJ2-1; tentative D call: TRBD2 (7 bases). Per germline, CDR1 SNHLY and CDR2 FYNNEI. This CDR3 has 12 amino acids. V was shortened by 6 bases and J by 6 bases, with 9 bases between the two germline ends. The CDR3 DNA reads as TGTGCCAGCAGGGGGGGGCCCAATGAGCAGTTCTTC. Its protein product is CASRGGPNEQFF.

Note on this clone: A much larger clone differs by one base, so this may be a read error. The V gene is TRBV30, the J gene TRBJ2-7; the D is unclear. The CDR3 has 11 amino acids. Germline V gene data show CDR1 as GTSNPN and CDR2 as SVGIG (reference sequence). The CDR3 here is CAWSTSAERYF. The CDR3 nucleotides read TGTGCCTGGAGTACTTCAGCCGAGCGGTACTTC.

This chain connects TRBV21-1 to TRBJ2-1; TRBD2, the table's D call, was not compared with the DNA. TRBV21-1 represents a pseudogene. This CDR3 has 17 amino acids. The CDR3 spells CASSKEGAGVPYNEQFF. CDR3 sequence (DNA): TGTGCCAGCAGCAAAGAGGGAGCGGGAGTTCCCTACAATGAGCAGTTCTTC.

V gene TRBV6-1 combines with J gene TRBJ2-7; possible D gene TRBD1, 7 bases. Between the trimmed V and J ends, which lost 1 base and 0 bases, there was a span of 16 bases. Germline CDR1 reads MNHNS; CDR2 reads SASEGT. This CDR3 comprises 17 residues. CDR3 nucleotide sequence: TGTGCCAGCAGTGAAGAAGGAGGGGGCACAAGCTCCTACGAGCAGTACTTC. Amino acids: CASSEEGGGTSSYEQYF.

This clone was detected a few times. The chain is built from TRBV2 and TRBJ2-2, with unresolved D. The V gene lost 10 bases and the J gene lost 5 bases, with 20 bases spanning the gap. In germline, CDR1 is SNHLY, CDR2 FYNNEI. The CDR3 runs 15 residues. CDR3 loop: CANSKALPWTGELFF. DNA of the CDR3: TGTGCCAACTCCAAAGCGCTTCCGTGGACCGGGGAGCTGTTTTTT.

Concerning this clone itself: This likely reflects a read error, since a far larger clone is one base away. V gene TRBV4-2 combines with J gene TRBJ1-5, with D possibly TRBD1 on 6 matching bases. This CDR3 comprises 15 residues. CDR1 and CDR2 (germline): LGHNA, YNFKEQ. CDR3 loop: CASGQDEGGHQPQHF. For the CDR3, the DNA is TGTGCCAGCGGCCAAGATGAGGGGGGCCATCAGCCCCAGCATTTT.

The rearrangement uses TRBV15 and TRBJ2-1; 10 bases map to TRBD2. V lost 1 base to trimming and J lost 7 bases; unmatched junction nucleotides: 4. Germline V CDR1 and CDR2: LNHNV, YYDKDF (reference sequence). The CDR3 contains 15 residues. The CDR3 DNA sequence: TGTGCCACCAGCAGAGCACTAGCGGGATTTAATGAGCAGTTCTTC. It is translated as CATSRALAGFNEQFF.

DNA for the CDR3: TGCAGCGTTGGGGGGGGAACCTACAATGAGCAGTTCTTC. This sequence encodes CSVGGGTYNEQFF. J is TRBJ2-1 and V is TRBV29-1, with TRBD2 matching over 7 bases. With V trimmed by 4 bases and J by 2 bases, 2 bases remained unmatched. The CDR3 length is 13 residues. Germline assignment: CDR1 SQVTM and CDR2 ANQGSEA.

This clone was detected ten times or more. The same CDR3 can be traced to other DNA sequences in this sample. The chain carries TRBV30 and TRBJ2-2; possible D gene TRBD1, 5 bases. Germline V gives CDR1 GTSNPN, CDR2 SVGIG (reference sequence). V was cut by 1 base and J by 2 bases, with 5 bases left in between. The CDR3 consists of 13 residues. This CDR3 reads CAWSGTNTGELFF. In DNA, the CDR3 is TGTGCCTGGAGTGGGACAAACACCGGGGAGCTGTTTTTT.

The V gene is TRBV5-1, the J gene TRBJ1-2; 8 positions agree with TRBD1. Germline V gene data show CDR1 as SGHRS and CDR2 as YFSETQ. CDR3 length: 14 residues. Losses at the gene ends were 4 bases for V and 5 bases for J; bases not matched to a gene: 7. Here the CDR3 DNA reads TGCGCCAGCAGCCCAAGGACAGGGACATATGGCTACACCTTC. Translation: CASSPRTGTYGYTF.

This chain uses TRBV28 with TRBJ2-5, with 9 bases identical to TRBD2. Germline V lookup: CDR1 MDHEN, CDR2 SYDVKM. The CDR3 has 15 amino acids. V shed 6 bases and J 8 bases; nucleotides not matched to a gene: 13. DNA of the CDR3: TGTGCCAGCAGCGGGCGGGAGGGCCTAGGGGAAACCCAGTACTTC. Translating gives CASSGREGLGETQYF.